Listed below are T cell receptor beta chains from one sample, sequenced in a study of CD8 T cells in Susac syndrome. TCRdb re-derived calls from the immunoSEQ multiplex PCR reads in MiXCR, one entry per CDR3 protein. The sample has 190,000 or so distinct CDR3 sequences, around 93% seen once. Input material: CD4+ T cells from PBMCs. The receptors shown here come from a human donor with multiple sclerosis. Both conserved end residues are trimmed from each CDR3.

j_call v_call cdr3_aa
TRBJ2-2 TRBV9 ASSPRLGAQDTGELF
TRBJ2-1 TRBV6-4 ASSADSGGEQF
TRBJ1-6 TRBV5-1 ASSTGTDSNSPLH
TRBJ2-5 TRBV20-1 SASRDYSETQY
TRBJ2-7 TRBV3-1 ASSPGTEGYEQY
TRBJ2-4 TRBV5-1 ASSLGTGQNIQY
TRBJ1-1 TRBV5-4 ASSAPGQGPEAF
TRBJ2-5 TRBV5-1 ASSGGREWETQY
TRBJ1-2 TRBV18 ASSPRNPQGKVHYGYT
TRBJ1-5 TRBV6-5 ASSYSNYPELNQPQH
TRBJ1-1 TRBV30 AWTRDTEAF
TRBJ1-1 TRBV20-1 SPRAQRDTEAF
TRBJ2-3 TRBV25-1 ASSEQGWSTDTQY
TRBJ1-2 TRBV7-8 ASSGRLTVGYGYT
TRBJ2-1 TRBV30 AWSRRGAGNEQF
TRBJ1-1 TRBV30 AWSVGRADTEAF
TRBJ1-3 TRBV27 ASRLRGRSGNTIY
TRBJ1-2 TRBV29-1 SVGSGLNGYT
TRBJ1-5 TRBV15 ATSRGRTGGSQPQH
TRBJ2-3 TRBV12-3/TRBV12-4 ASSPGLGTDTQY